This T cell receptor beta chain was sequenced in a study of blood T cells in healthy people across ages. Points from the study as a whole: Strong correlation linked observed beta diversity and percent naive T cells.

About this clonotype itself: Its antigen is currently unknown.

The second PCR ran roughly 6 to 11 cycles with a sample-barcoded 5' primer and J-beta primers. Each sample provided no less than 2.5 million CDR3-containing paired-end reads. TCRdb passed the 5' RACE reads through MiXCR, listing each CDR3 protein once. Found here are roughly 1 million distinct CDR3 sequences, 20% to 25% of them singletons; the top ten hold 0.65% to 0.95%. Germline CDR1 is LNHDA and CDR2 is SQIVND (reference sequence). CDR3 length: 15 residues. Trimming left V 3 bases short and J 1 base short, with 13 bases between. The data were also submitted as part of a second study, on T cells of mothers and their children.

This clonotype was obtained from a girl aged 2 to 10 in good health. Sequenced: blood. This rearrangement joins TRBV19 to TRBJ2-7, with D tentatively TRBD1 (5 bases). In DNA, the CDR3 is TGTGCCAGTAGTATCCAGAGGACACGTTCCTACGAGCAGTACTTC. Protein: CASSIQRTRSYEQYF.